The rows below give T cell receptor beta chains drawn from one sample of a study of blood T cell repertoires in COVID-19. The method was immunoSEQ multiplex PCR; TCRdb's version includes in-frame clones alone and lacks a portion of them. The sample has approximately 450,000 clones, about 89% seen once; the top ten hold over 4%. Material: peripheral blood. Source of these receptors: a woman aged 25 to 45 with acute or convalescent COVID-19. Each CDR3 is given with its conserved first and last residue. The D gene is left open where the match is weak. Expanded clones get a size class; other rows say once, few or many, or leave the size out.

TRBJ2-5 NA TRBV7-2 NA CASSGGLPQETQYF TGTGCCAGCAGCGGGGGACTGCCTCAAGAGACCCAGTACTTC
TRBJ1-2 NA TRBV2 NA CASSEARVVGYGYTF TGTGCCAGCAGTGAAGCCAGGGTAGTAGGGTATGGCTACACCTTC
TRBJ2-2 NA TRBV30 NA CAWRLPYTGELFF TGTGCCTGGAGACTTCCATACACCGGGGAGCTGTTTTTT
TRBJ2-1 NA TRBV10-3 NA CAISGLGSYNEQFF TGTGCCATCAGTGGACTAGGATCCTACAATGAGCAGTTCTTC
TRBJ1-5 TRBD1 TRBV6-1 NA CASSEPYRGSSNQPQHF TGTGCCAGCAGTGAGCCCTACAGGGGGAGTAGCAATCAGCCCCAGCATTTT
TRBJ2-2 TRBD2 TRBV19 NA CASSISGTAPNTGELFF TGTGCCAGTAGTATTAGCGGGACTGCCCCGAACACCGGGGAGCTGTTTTTT
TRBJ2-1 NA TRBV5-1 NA CASSPREAVTYNEQFF TGCGCCAGCAGCCCAAGGGAAGCGGTGACCTACAATGAGCAGTTCTTC
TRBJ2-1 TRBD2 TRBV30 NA CAWKGLGAGGHNEQFF TGTGCCTGGAAGGGCCTTGGGGCGGGGGGGCACAATGAGCAGTTCTTC
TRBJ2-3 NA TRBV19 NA CASSRTAADTQYF TGTGCCAGTAGTAGGACAGCCGCCGATACGCAGTATTTT
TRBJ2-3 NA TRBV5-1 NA CASSLGLTTQYF TGCGCCAGCAGCCTAGGACTCACTACGCAGTATTTT
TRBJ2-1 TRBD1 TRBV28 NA CASSWTGSDEQFF TGTGCCAGCAGTTGGACAGGGAGCGATGAGCAGTTCTTC
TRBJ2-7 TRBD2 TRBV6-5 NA CASSYSSGGEQYF TGTGCCAGCAGTTACTCCTCGGGAGGAGAGCAGTACTTC
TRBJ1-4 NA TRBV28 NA CASNRNRYNEKLFF TGTGCCAGCAATCGTAACAGGTATAATGAAAAACTGTTTTTT
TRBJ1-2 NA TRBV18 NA CASSPQEGQKGYGYTF TGTGCCAGCTCACCTCAAGAAGGACAAAAGGGCTATGGCTACACCTTC
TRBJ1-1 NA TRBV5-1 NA CASTNSPGQANTEAFF TGCGCCAGCACAAACTCGCCGGGACAAGCGAACACTGAAGCTTTCTTT
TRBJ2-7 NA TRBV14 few CASRRIGGHEQYF TGTGCCAGCAGACGCATAGGGGGACACGAGCAGTACTTC
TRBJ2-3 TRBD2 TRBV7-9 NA CASSFRRGGSDTQYF TGTGCCAGCAGCTTTCGGCGGGGGGGCTCAGATACGCAGTATTTT
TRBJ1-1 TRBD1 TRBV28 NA CASLQGGTEAFF TGTGCCAGCTTACAGGGGGGGACTGAAGCTTTCTTT
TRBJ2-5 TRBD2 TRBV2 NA CASRVPSGGAQETQYF TGTGCCAGCCGTGTACCTAGCGGGGGGGCCCAAGAGACCCAGTACTTC
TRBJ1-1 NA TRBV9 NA CASSVGRGGDTEAFF TGTGCCAGCAGCGTGGGGAGGGGCGGGGACACTGAAGCTTTCTTT
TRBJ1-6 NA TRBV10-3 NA CAIRNHVDSPLHF TGTGCCATCAGAAACCACGTAGATTCACCCCTCCACTTT
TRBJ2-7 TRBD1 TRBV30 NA CAVDQGDSSYEQYF TGTGCCGTGGACCAGGGGGACAGCTCCTACGAGCAGTACTTC
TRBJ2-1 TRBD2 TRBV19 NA CASSMKRGGYNEQFF TGTGCCAGTAGTATGAAGCGGGGGGGTTACAATGAGCAGTTCTTC
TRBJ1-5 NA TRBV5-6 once CASSRQVSNQPQHF TGTGCCAGCAGCCGCCAGGTGAGCAATCAGCCCCAGCATTTT
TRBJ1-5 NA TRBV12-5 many CASGLAVGRGQPQHF TGTGCTAGTGGTTTGGCAGTAGGGAGGGGACAGCCCCAGCATTTT